This entry lists 13 T cell receptor beta chains sequenced from one sample in a study of cytomegalovirus exposure and HLA in healthy donors. The PCR ran on 60 Vbeta and 13 Jbeta primers. The table came from immunoSEQ multiplex PCR; TCRdb's copy has only in-frame clones and leaves some out. The table lists approximately 83,000 clones, 80% of them singletons, with approximately 2% in the top ten. The specimen was PBMCs. All receptors derive from a man between 18 and 29 years old in good health and CMV-seronegative.

This rearrangement joins TRBV18 to TRBJ2-1; 9 bases fit TRBD1. Germline assignment: CDR1 KGHSH and CDR2 LQKENI. CDR3 size: 14 residues. Trimming removed 4 bases from V and 7 bases from J; junction bases left unmatched: 5. CDR3 region: CASSRDRVRNEQFF. DNA for the CDR3: TGTGCCAGCTCACGGGACAGGGTCCGGAATGAGCAGTTCTTC.

J is TRBJ2-1 and V is TRBV27, with 10 positions matching TRBD2. Germline V lookup: CDR1 MNHEY, CDR2 SMNVEV (reference sequence). The J segment lost 3 bases and the V segment lost 7 bases, leaving 9 bases of the junction unmatched. The CDR3 spans 16 residues. The CDR3 reads CASTTWERGGYNEQFF. CDR3 nucleotide sequence: TGTGCCAGCACGACATGGGAGCGGGGGGGCTACAATGAGCAGTTCTTC.

This chain joins TRBV7-9 and TRBJ2-5, with TRBD2 matching over 8 bases. Germline CDR1 and CDR2: SEHNR and FQNEAQ (reference sequence). The J segment lost 5 bases and the V segment lost 11 bases, leaving 13 bases of the junction unmatched. The CDR3 spans 14 residues. The CDR3 sequence is CAVLPGGRAETQYF. The CDR3 nucleotides read TGTGCCGTATTACCGGGGGGGCGGGCGGAGACCCAGTACTTC.

This chain connects TRBV6-1 to TRBJ1-1; D call uncertain. Per germline, CDR1 MNHNS and CDR2 SASEGT. The ends were cut back, 5 bases at V and 8 bases at J, with 9 bases in the middle. The CDR3 is 11 residues long. The CDR3 is CASSHGSEAFF. CDR3 nucleotides: TGTGCCAGCAGTCACGGGTCCGAAGCTTTCTTT.

The V and J genes are TRBV6-4 and TRBJ2-7; D ambiguous. Per the germline V gene, CDR1 is MRHNA and CDR2 is SNTAGT. The CDR3 is 15 residues long. With 5 bases removed from V and 5 bases from J, the gap between germline ends came to 19 bases. The CDR3 reads CASSTPRRWSNEQYF. The CDR3 DNA reads TGTGCCAGCAGTACCCCTAGGCGATGGTCGAACGAGCAGTACTTC.

The chain recombines TRBV6-1 with TRBJ2-3; TRBD2 aligns across 7 bases. The J segment lost 1 base and the V segment lost 1 base, leaving 11 bases of the junction unmatched. CDR1 and CDR2 from the germline V gene are MNHNS and SASEGT. This CDR3 has 18 residues. This CDR3 is CASSEVGGLGSGTDTQYF. The CDR3, as DNA: TGTGCCAGCAGTGAAGTGGGAGGGTTGGGCTCGGGCACAGATACGCAGTATTTT.

The chain is built from TRBV2 and TRBJ2-1; the D gene is possibly TRBD2 (5 bases). Germline loops: CDR1 SNHLY, CDR2 FYNNEI. V shed 1 base and J shed 15 bases, with 22 bases lying between them. This CDR3 contains 15 residues. The CDR3 nucleotides are TGTGCCAGCAGTGAAGAGGTGAGGCGGACTCCCAGGAGGTTCTTC. Protein: CASSEEVRRTPRRFF. Variable domain in full (rest from reference TRBV2 and TRBJ2-1): EPEVTQTPSHQVTQMGQEVILRCVPISNHLYFYWYRQILGQKVEFLVSFYNNEISEKSEIFDDQFSVERPDGSNFTLKIRSTKLEDSAMYFCASSEEVRRTPRRFFGPGTRLTVL.

The DNA for the CDR3 is TGTGCCAGCAGCTCCTTCTCGGGGGGGAACACCGGGGAGCTGTTTTTT. Its translation is CASSSFSGGNTGELFF. This rearrangement joins TRBV11-3 to TRBJ2-2; 7 bases are shared with TRBD2. The CDR3 totals 16 residues. Per the germline V gene, CDR1 is SGHNT and CDR2 is YENEEA. V gave up 4 bases and J gave up 1 base; unmatched junction bases: 6.

This clone has only one observation. The chain carries TRBV2 and TRBJ2-1; a possible D gene is TRBD2 (7 bases). The V and J ends lost 2 bases and 8 bases respectively, with 16 bases between them. CDR3 length equals 15 residues. In germline, CDR1 is SNHLY, CDR2 FYNNEI. The CDR3 sequence: CASSESRGGVDEQFF. The DNA of the CDR3 is TGTGCCAGCAGTGAATCTAGAGGGGGGGTCGATGAGCAGTTCTTC. Variable domain in full (rest from reference TRBV2 and TRBJ2-1): EPEVTQTPSHQVTQMGQEVILRCVPISNHLYFYWYRQILGQKVEFLVSFYNNEISEKSEIFDDQFSVERPDGSNFTLKIRSTKLEDSAMYFCASSESRGGVDEQFFGPGTRLTVL.

V usage is TRBV2 and J usage is TRBJ2-1; D uncertain. Trimming pared 6 bases from V and 4 bases from J, leaving 10 bases between. Germline assignment: CDR1 SNHLY and CDR2 FYNNEI. The CDR3 spans 13 residues. CDR3 amino acids: CASRSTQYNEQFF. For the CDR3, the DNA is TGTGCCAGCAGGTCGACACAATACAATGAGCAGTTCTTC.

The gene calls are TRBV2 and TRBJ2-7; 12 bases are a match to TRBD2. The CDR3 extends over 16 amino acids. V trimming: 4 bases; J trimming: 0 bases; junction bases outside the gene matches: 4. Germline V gives CDR1 SNHLY, CDR2 FYNNEI. CDR3 residues: CASSGGGLAGSYEQYF. Here the CDR3 DNA reads TGTGCCAGCAGTGGGGGGGGACTAGCGGGCTCCTACGAGCAGTACTTC.

This clone was detected only once. The V and J genes are TRBV7-9 and TRBJ1-1, with D possibly TRBD1 on 5 matching bases. Germline CDR1 SEHNR, CDR2 FQNEAQ (reference sequence). Trimming shortened V by 1 base and J by 4 bases, and 19 bases separated the two germline ends. The CDR3 is 17 residues long. The DNA for the CDR3 is TGTGCCAGCAGCTTAGGTTCTTCCAGGGTAGGTCGCACTGAAGCTTTCTTT. Its protein product is CASSLGSSRVGRTEAFF.

This clone was counted once. This rearrangement joins TRBV5-1 to TRBJ1-5; D gene uncertain. The germline V gene encodes CDR1 SGHRS and CDR2 YFSETQ. The CDR3 length is 8 residues. Here the CDR3 DNA reads TGCCCCCCCTGGCCCCAGCATTTT. Translation gives CPPWPQHF.